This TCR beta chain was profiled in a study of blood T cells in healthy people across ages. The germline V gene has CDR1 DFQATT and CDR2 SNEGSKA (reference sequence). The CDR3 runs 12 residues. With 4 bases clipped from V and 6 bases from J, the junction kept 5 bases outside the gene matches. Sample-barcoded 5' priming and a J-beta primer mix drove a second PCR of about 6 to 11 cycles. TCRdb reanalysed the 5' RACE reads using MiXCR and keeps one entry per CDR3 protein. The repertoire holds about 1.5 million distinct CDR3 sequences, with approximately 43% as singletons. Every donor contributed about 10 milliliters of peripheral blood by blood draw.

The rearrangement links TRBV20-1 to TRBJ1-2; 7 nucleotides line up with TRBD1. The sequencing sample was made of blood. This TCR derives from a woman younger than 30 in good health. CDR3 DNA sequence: TGCAGTGCTAAGGACAGGTGGAATGGCTACACCTTC. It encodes CSAKDRWNGYTF.